These 2 T cell receptor beta chains originate from one sample sequenced in a study of control samples from healthy donors and cancer patients. Some clones are missing from TCRdb's copy, which holds only in-frame ones; the method was immunoSEQ multiplex PCR. This table has over 100,000 clones, around 89% appearing once. Sequencing was done on a sample of blood. These receptors were obtained from a woman aged 50 to 60 in good health.

V gene TRBV19 combines with J gene TRBJ1-5; D remains unclear. V dropped 1 base and J dropped 5 bases, with 9 bases sitting between them. CDR3 length: 14 residues. Germline lookup yields CDR1 LNHDA and CDR2 SQIVND (reference sequence). The DNA for the CDR3 is TGTGCCAGTAGTATAGGGGTTTCTTATCAGCCCCAGCATTTT. This sequence encodes CASSIGVSYQPQHF.

The chain employs TRBV13 and TRBJ1-1, with D uncertain. Per the germline V gene, CDR1 is PRHDT and CDR2 is FYEKMQ (reference sequence). V was clipped by 1 base and J by 1 base, with 10 bases between them. The length of the CDR3 is 15 residues. This chain's CDR3 is CASSLDDGRNTEAFF. The CDR3 DNA sequence: TGTGCCAGCAGCTTAGACGACGGGAGGAACACTGAAGCTTTCTTT.